This TCR beta chain was documented in a study of lymphopenia after photon versus proton radiotherapy. Study-level points and caveats: Authors raise, but do not show, better survival with proton therapy. Oligoclonal CD8+ Temra expansion after nadir drove photon patients' diversity drop. Proton therapy kept repertoires fairly stable, unlike photons, which gained effector/memory cells.

Repertoires were generated with immunoSEQ multiplex PCR, while TCRdb's copy carries only in-frame clones and drops some. The sample holds 20,000 to 30,000 clones, around four fifths seen once. The CDR3 spans 14 residues. J was trimmed by 7 bases and V by 3 bases; bases with no gene match: 3. Germline V gene data show CDR1 as KGHSH and CDR2 as LQKENI. Of note for this clone: Antigen: not known.

The chain couples TRBV18 to TRBJ1-6, with 7 bases matching TRBD1. The receptor was isolated from a middle-aged man with gastric cancer. The source was peripheral blood, collected from a patient treated with photon-based radiotherapy. The DNA for the CDR3 is TGTGCCAGCTCACCTGGGACAGCCAATTCACCCCTCCACTTT. Encoded protein: CASSPGTANSPLHF.